The clone carrying this T cell receptor (beta chain) was recorded only once. The antigen is undetermined. The data stem from a study of brain metastases from non-small cell lung cancer. Study conclusions and caveats: Fewer infiltrating T cells were found in brain metastases than primaries. Brain metastases shared most TCR repertoire with primaries, with sparse T cells.

Using immunoSEQ multiplex PCR, the repertoire was profiled, and TCRdb retains in-frame clones only, with some absent. The top ten hold roughly 4.3% of the sample, which has about 1,800 clones, 91% seen once. The CDR3 runs to 16 residues. Per the germline V gene, CDR1 is SGHTA and CDR2 is FQGTGA. The V end was cut by 5 bases, the J end by 6 bases, with 21 bases between. This chain links TRBV7-3 with TRBJ2-3, with D possibly TRBD1 on 5 matching bases. The clonotype originates from a donor at least 40 years old with non-small cell lung cancer. The sample consisted of primary lung tumor tissue. The CDR3 loop reads CASSPNQGLAGDTQYF. CDR3 DNA sequence: TGTGCCAGCAGCCCGAATCAGGGATTAGCTGGGGATACGCAGTATTTT.